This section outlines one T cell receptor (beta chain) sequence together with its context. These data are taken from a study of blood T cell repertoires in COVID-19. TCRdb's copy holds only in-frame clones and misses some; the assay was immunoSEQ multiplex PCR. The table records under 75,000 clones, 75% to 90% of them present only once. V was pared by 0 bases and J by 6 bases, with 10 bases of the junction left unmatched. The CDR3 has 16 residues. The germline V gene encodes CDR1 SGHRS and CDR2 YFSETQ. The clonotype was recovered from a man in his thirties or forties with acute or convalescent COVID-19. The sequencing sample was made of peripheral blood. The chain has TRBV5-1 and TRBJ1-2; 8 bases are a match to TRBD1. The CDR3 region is CASSLAFSDRENGYTF. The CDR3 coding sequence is TGCGCCAGCAGCTTGGCCTTCTCGGACAGGGAGAATGGCTACACCTTC. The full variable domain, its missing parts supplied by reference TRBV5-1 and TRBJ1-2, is KAGVTQTPRYLIKTRGQQVTLSCSPISGHRSVSWYQQTPGQGLQFLFEYFSETQRNKGNFPGRFSGRQFSNSRSEMNVSTLELGDSALYLCASSLAFSDRENGYTFGSGTRLTVV.